Presented here are 32 T cell receptor beta chains from one specimen sequenced in a study of cytomegalovirus exposure and HLA in healthy donors. It was with 60 Vbeta and 13 Jbeta primers that the PCR ran. Sequencing was performed with immunoSEQ multiplex PCR; in TCRdb, only in-frame clones are kept and a portion is missing. The sample has around 150,000 clones; 75% to 80% are singletons. The sample was PBMCs. Every receptor here comes from a man between 45 and 60 years old in good health and CMV-seropositive.

The V call is TRBV4-1, the J call TRBJ2-2; D might be TRBD2 (6 bases). The germline V gene encodes CDR1 MGHRA and CDR2 YSYEKL. Trimming removed 4 bases at V and 5 bases at J, with 14 bases between. The CDR3 loop spans 15 amino acids. CDR3 sequence reads: CASSLRRAGTGELFF. CDR3 coding DNA: TGCGCCAGCAGCCTTCGACGGGCGGGGACCGGGGAGCTGTTTTTT.

The chain couples TRBV19 to TRBJ1-2; 10 bases are a match to TRBD1. Per germline, CDR1 LNHDA and CDR2 SQIVND (reference sequence). CDR3 length: 15 amino acids. With 5 bases clipped from V and 5 bases from J, the junction kept 8 bases outside the gene matches. In nucleotides, the CDR3 is TGTGCCAGTAGTTCGTACGACAGGGGGCTTTATGGCTACACCTTC. Translation: CASSSYDRGLYGYTF.

Remarks on this clone: At one end the junction does not follow the germline gene, possibly because of a read error. The rearrangement uses TRBV27 and TRBJ1-6, with a possible D match to TRBD1 (6 bases). The CDR3 is 16 amino acids. Germline loops: CDR1 MNHEY, CDR2 SMNVEV (reference sequence). The CDR3 protein is CTPTGPTGNYNSPLHF. Here the CDR3 DNA reads TGCACCCCCACAGGGCCCACTGGGAATTATAATTCACCCCTCCACTTT.

This chain connects TRBV7-6 to TRBJ2-3; maybe TRBD2 (7 bases). V lost 4 bases to trimming and J lost 6 bases, with 20 bases between them. Germline V CDR1 and CDR2: SGHVS, FNYEAQ. The CDR3 loop spans 16 amino acids. The CDR3 sequence: CASSSRFRGAGDTQYF. The CDR3 region has the DNA TGTGCCAGCAGCTCCCGTTTTCGGGGGGCAGGGGATACGCAGTATTTT.

J is TRBJ2-5 and V is TRBV7-9; TRBD2 aligns across 10 bases. From germline, CDR1 is SEHNR and CDR2 FQNEAQ (reference sequence). CDR3 length: 17 residues. With V trimmed by 9 bases and J by 5 bases, 18 bases remained unmatched. CDR3 region: CASHTLLAGAQGETQYF. In DNA, the CDR3 is TGTGCCAGTCACACCCTTCTAGCGGGGGCCCAAGGGGAGACCCAGTACTTC.

The genes are TRBV6-1 and TRBJ2-1, with a tentative D call TRBD1 (5 bases). The germline CDR1 and CDR2 sequences are MNHNS and SASEGT. CDR3 length equals 14 residues. V lost 6 bases and J lost 1, with 10 bases in between. The CDR3 DNA sequence: TGTGCCAGCAGAGATCGACAGTCCTACAATGAGCAGTTCTTC. Protein: CASRDRQSYNEQFF.

This rearrangement joins TRBV7-2 to TRBJ2-3; D is undetermined. The germline V and J ends were trimmed by 1 base and 3 bases, with 8 bases remaining between them. The CDR3 is made up of 14 amino acids. Germline V lookup: CDR1 SGHTA, CDR2 FQGNSA. This CDR3 reads CASSLGYRTDTQYF. The CDR3, as DNA: TGTGCCAGCAGCTTAGGTTACCGGACAGATACGCAGTATTTT.

The chain carries TRBV5-1 and TRBJ2-3; TRBD1 matches at 8 bases. V dropped 2 bases and J dropped 3; count of bases not matched to a gene: 5. The germline V gene encodes CDR1 SGHRS and CDR2 YFSETQ. This CDR3 contains 15 residues. DNA of the CDR3: TGCGCCAGCAGCTTTTCCGGACAGGGTACAGATACGCAGTATTTT. Amino acids: CASSFSGQGTDTQYF. Full variable domain (rest looked up from reference TRBV5-1 and TRBJ2-3): KAGVTQTPRYLIKTRGQQVTLSCSPISGHRSVSWYQQTPGQGLQFLFEYFSETQRNKGNFPGRFSGRQFSNSRSEMNVSTLELGDSALYLCASSFSGQGTDTQYFGPGTRLTVL.

The chain carries TRBV4-3 and TRBJ1-6; 7 bases map to TRBD1. V lost 3 bases, J lost 7 bases, and 12 bases stayed unmatched. CDR1 is LGHNA and CDR2 is YSLEER in the germline V gene. The CDR3 length is 17 residues. CDR3 nucleotides: TGCGCCAGCAGCCATGAACAGATCCAGGGGGGCAATTCACCCCTCCACTTT. It specifies CASSHEQIQGGNSPLHF.

This chain uses TRBV2 with TRBJ1-5; TRBD1 matches at 8 bases. Germline CDR1 SNHLY, CDR2 FYNNEI. Losses at the gene ends were 4 bases for V and 4 bases for J; bases not matched to a gene: 6. The CDR3 contains 15 residues. As DNA, the CDR3 is TGTGCCAGCAGTGGTTTTCGGACAGGGAATCAGCCCCAGCATTTT. Residues: CASSGFRTGNQPQHF.

J is TRBJ1-1 and V is TRBV11-2; D may be TRBD1 (6 bases). From germline, CDR1 is SGHAT and CDR2 FQNNGV. V was cut by 3 bases and J by 2 bases, with 10 bases left in between. The CDR3 runs 14 residues. CDR3 sequence reads: CASSLGAPNTEAFF. CDR3 DNA sequence: TGTGCCAGCAGCTTGGGGGCCCCTAACACTGAAGCTTTCTTT.

V usage is TRBV6-6 and J usage is TRBJ2-1; tentative D call: TRBD1 (5 bases). Trimming left V 7 bases short and J 7 bases short, with 17 bases between. Germline-derived CDR1 and CDR2 are MNHNY and SVGAGI (reference sequence). The CDR3 is 14 residues long. The CDR3 DNA reads as TGTGCCAGCACTTCCAGGGCCCCAGCAAATGAGCAGTTCTTC. It specifies CASTSRAPANEQFF.

V and J are TRBV29-1 and TRBJ1-1, with no clear D. The CDR3 is made up of 13 amino acids. V lost 1 base and J 3 bases, leaving 9 bases between the germline ends. The V gene's germline CDR1 is SQVTM and CDR2 ANQGSEA. The CDR3 bases are TGCAGCGTTGAAGTCCGGTTGGACACTGAAGCTTTCTTT. This gives the protein CSVEVRLDTEAFF. The full variable domain, rest sourced from reference TRBV29-1 and TRBJ1-1, is SAVISQKPSRDICQRGTSLTIQCQVDSQVTMMFWYRQQPGQSLTLIATANQGSEATYESGFVIDKFPISRPNLTFSTLTVSNMSPEDSSIYLCSVEVRLDTEAFFGQGTRLTVV.

The chain employs TRBV7-2 and TRBJ2-3, with D hard to call. The CDR3 totals 14 residues. V was clipped by 2 bases and J by 2 bases, with 8 bases between them. Germline assignment: CDR1 SGHTA and CDR2 FQGNSA. In nucleotides, the CDR3 is TGTGCCAGCAGCTTAACTACCTTCACAGATACGCAGTATTTT. Protein product: CASSLTTFTDTQYF.

This clone appeared once. The chain links TRBV15 to TRBJ1-4; D remains unclear. Germline CDR1 LNHNV, CDR2 YYDKDF (reference sequence). CDR3 length equals 14 residues. V lost 3 bases and J lost 3, with 8 bases in between. The CDR3 DNA reads as TGTGCCACCAGCAGCGGTCAGGCTAATGAAAAACTGTTTTTT. Its protein is CATSSGQANEKLFF.

In DNA form, the CDR3 reads TGTGCCAGCAGTTTGGGGCGGAAGAGGGCGGGACCCACCCAAGAGACCCAGTACTTC. Protein sequence: CASSLGRKRAGPTQETQYF. The V gene is TRBV27, the J gene TRBJ2-5; perhaps TRBD2 as D (6 bases). The CDR3 consists of 19 residues. Germline V gene data show CDR1 as MNHEY and CDR2 as SMNVEV (reference sequence). V was trimmed by 3 bases and J by 1 base, leaving 24 bases between them.

The rearrangement joins TRBV28 to TRBJ2-5; 7 bases match TRBD1. The germline V gene has CDR1 MDHEN and CDR2 SYDVKM. Germline trimming cut 4 bases from V and 5 bases from J; bases unmatched to any gene: 7. The CDR3 has 14 residues. The CDR3 protein is CASSSYTGEETQYF. In DNA, the CDR3 is TGTGCCAGCAGTTCCTATACAGGGGAGGAGACCCAGTACTTC.

The chain combines TRBV18 with TRBJ2-1; TRBD1 matches at 10 bases. The CDR3 loop spans 20 amino acids. The J segment lost 0 bases and the V segment lost 1 base, leaving 12 bases of the junction unmatched. In germline, CDR1 is KGHSH, CDR2 LQKENI. CDR3 in DNA: TGTGCCAGCTCACCACAGAAAGGACAGGGGGTCGTGAGCTCCTACAATGAGCAGTTCTTC. Translating it yields CASSPQKGQGVVSSYNEQFF. The entire variable domain, with the rest obtained from reference TRBV18 and TRBJ2-1, is as follows: NAGVMQNPRHLVRRRGQEARLRCSPMKGHSHVYWYRQLPEEGLKFMVYLQKENIIDESGMPKERFSAEFPKEGPSILRIQQVVRGDSAAYFCASSPQKGQGVVSSYNEQFFGPGTRLTVL.

The chain uses TRBV19 and TRBJ2-6; 7 bases line up with TRBD1. The germline V gene has CDR1 LNHDA and CDR2 SQIVND (reference sequence). This CDR3 has 13 amino acids. V dropped 11 bases and J dropped 2; count of bases not matched to a gene: 3. This CDR3 reads CADRATGANVLTF. The CDR3 DNA reads as TGTGCCGACAGGGCTACTGGGGCCAACGTCCTGACTTTC.

Written as DNA, the CDR3 is TGTGCCACCAGCAAATCGGGGTTGGCGCGACACTATGGCTACACCTTC. The encoded protein is CATSKSGLARHYGYTF. V and J are TRBV15 and TRBJ1-2, with D hard to call. The CDR3 consists of 16 residues. Germline CDR1 reads LNHNV; CDR2 reads YYDKDF (reference sequence). Trimming removed 4 bases at V and 3 bases at J, with 18 bases between. Combining the CDR3 with reference TRBV15 and TRBJ1-2 gives the whole variable domain DAMVIQNPRYQVTQFGKPVTLSCSQTLNHNVMYWYQQKSSQAPKLLFHYYDKDFNNEADTPDNFQSRRPNTSFCFLDIRSPGLGDTAMYLCATSKSGLARHYGYTFGSGTRLTVV.

CDR3 DNA: TGTGCCAGCTCAACCCGAGACAGTCTTCAAGAGACCCAGTACTTC. Amino acids: CASSTRDSLQETQYF. The V call is TRBV18, the J call TRBJ2-5; perhaps TRBD1 as D (5 bases). Germline CDR1 is KGHSH and CDR2 is LQKENI. The germline V and J ends were trimmed by 5 bases and 2 bases, with 15 bases remaining between them. The CDR3 contains 15 residues.

The chain is built from TRBV18 and TRBJ1-6; D might be TRBD1 (5 bases). The CDR3 covers 14 residues. Germline loops: CDR1 KGHSH, CDR2 LQKENI. V was pared by 5 bases and J by 5 bases, with 10 bases between. The chain's CDR3 is CASSGQTDNSPLHF. In DNA, the CDR3 is TGTGCCAGCTCAGGCCAGACAGATAATTCACCCCTCCACTTT.

This rearrangement joins TRBV4-1 to TRBJ1-1, with D maybe TRBD1 (5 bases). Trimming took 4 bases from V and 3 from J, leaving 9 bases between them. The CDR3 runs to 13 residues. Germline-derived CDR1 and CDR2 are MGHRA and YSYEKL. In DNA form, the CDR3 reads TGCGCCAGCAGCCGAGGGGAGGACACTGAAGCTTTCTTT. This encodes CASSRGEDTEAFF.

The rearrangement links TRBV15 to TRBJ2-1, with a possible D match to TRBD2 (7 bases). V lost 4 bases and J lost 0, with 19 bases in between. This CDR3 contains 18 residues. CDR1 is LNHNV, CDR2 YYDKDF, per germline (reference sequence). The CDR3, as DNA: TGTGCCACCAGCATGCCCTTAGGGGGGGTCCACTCCTACAATGAGCAGTTCTTC. Translation gives CATSMPLGGVHSYNEQFF.

The rearrangement joins TRBV11-2 to TRBJ1-2; D is possibly TRBD1 (6 bases). The CDR3 spans 13 residues. The germline V and J ends were trimmed by 3 bases and 7 bases, with 12 bases remaining between them. The germline V gene has CDR1 SGHAT and CDR2 FQNNGV. This CDR3 reads CASSLQGLGGYTF. CDR3 in DNA: TGTGCCAGCAGCTTGCAGGGGCTGGGTGGCTACACCTTC. Full variable domain (missing parts from reference TRBV11-2 and TRBJ1-2): EAGVAQSPRYKIIEKRQSVAFWCNPISGHATLYWYQQILGQGPKLLIQFQNNGVVDDSQLPKDRFSAERLKGVDSTLKIQPAKLEDSAVYLCASSLQGLGGYTFGSGTRLTVV.

V gene TRBV15 combines with J gene TRBJ2-6, with D perhaps matching TRBD2 (5 bases). Germline V gene lookup returns CDR1 LNHNV and CDR2 YYDKDF (reference sequence). Trimming cost V 0 bases and J 1 base, with 19 bases left between them. The CDR3 has 20 residues. CDR3 sequence (DNA): TGTGCCACCAGCAGAGAACGTCGCCGGGGTATCGGATCTGGGGCCAACGTCCTGACTTTC. Its translation: CATSRERRRGIGSGANVLTF.

The V gene is TRBV15, the J gene TRBJ1-1; possible D gene TRBD1, 5 bases. V lost 0 bases to trimming and J lost 0 bases, with 11 bases between them. Germline CDR1 and CDR2: LNHNV and YYDKDF (reference sequence). The CDR3 consists of 16 residues. This CDR3 is CATSRDGEQVNTEAFF. CDR3 DNA sequence: TGTGCCACCAGCAGAGATGGGGAACAGGTGAACACTGAAGCTTTCTTT.

As regards this clone: At one end, the junction sequence differs from germline, possibly due to a read error. The V gene is TRBV6-6, the J gene TRBJ1-1, with D perhaps TRBD1 (6 bases). Germline V gene lookup returns CDR1 MNHNY and CDR2 SVGAGI (reference sequence). The CDR3 loop spans 11 amino acids. The CDR3 region is CASSYPGTFGF. The CDR3 DNA follows: TGTGCCAGCAGTTACCCGGGGACATTTGGATTT.

V gene TRBV20-1 combines with J gene TRBJ2-3; a weak D match, TRBD2 (5 bases). The CDR3 loop spans 11 amino acids. Germline assignment: CDR1 DFQATT and CDR2 SNEGSKA (reference sequence). V was shortened by 6 bases and J by 5 bases, with 9 bases between the two germline ends. The CDR3 reads CSASRGDTQYF. CDR3 nucleotide sequence: TGCAGTGCGTCCCGGGGAGATACGCAGTATTTT.

A note on this clone: The junction shows a germline mismatch at one end, possibly a read error. The gene calls are TRBV7-9 and TRBJ1-2; D ambiguous. This CDR3 is 12 amino acids long. CDR1 and CDR2 from the germline V gene are SEHNR and FQNEAQ (reference sequence). DNA for the CDR3: TGTTCCAGCAGCTTAAATGGTCGGGGCTACACCTTC. The encoded protein is CSSSLNGRGYTF.

This chain links TRBV18 with TRBJ2-7, with D unclear. The germline V and J ends were trimmed by 6 bases and 5 bases, with 11 bases remaining between them. The CDR3 totals 12 residues. Germline V lookup: CDR1 KGHSH, CDR2 LQKENI. CDR3 region: CASSSQKNEQYF. CDR3 in DNA: TGTGCCAGCTCCAGTCAAAAGAACGAGCAGTACTTC.

The chain carries TRBV5-5 and TRBJ1-5; D gene uncertain. V was clipped by 1 base and J by 4 bases, with 9 bases between them. Germline V gene data show CDR1 as SGHKS and CDR2 as YYEKEE (reference sequence). This CDR3 contains 14 residues. CDR3 DNA: TGTGCCAGCAGCTTGTGGGAGCGGAATCAGCCCCAGCATTTT. Its translation: CASSLWERNQPQHF.